This T cell receptor (beta chain) was captured by sequencing in a study of shared clonotypes between healthy human individuals. Sequencing was performed with immunoSEQ multiplex PCR; in TCRdb, only in-frame clones are kept and a portion is missing. The sample records some 2.1 million clones, 85% to 95% being singletons. CD45RO negativity and positive selection for CCR7 defined naive CD8 cells, a population that excluded terminally differentiated effector memory CD45RA+ cells. The CDR3 extends over 15 amino acids. The J segment lost 9 bases and the V segment lost 5 bases, leaving 10 bases of the junction unmatched. Germline assignment: CDR1 LGHNA and CDR2 YSLEER.

The receptor was derived from a man between 18 and 29 years old in good health. The sequenced sample consisted of naive CD8+ T cells sorted from blood. The V and J genes are TRBV4-3 and TRBJ2-1; 10 bases match TRBD1. DNA of the CDR3: TGCGCCAGCAGCGTCGGGACAGGGGTTTCAAGTGAGCAGTTCTTC. Translating it yields CASSVGTGVSSEQFF.